This passage covers 2 T cell receptor beta chains from one sample sequenced in a study of Graves' ophthalmopathy and Graves' hyperthyroidism. Amplification from RNA transcripts yielded the TCR beta CDR3 regions. After a first-round RT-PCR with HTBI primers, a second-round multiplex PCR was run. One entry per CDR3 protein, called by TCRdb with MiXCR from the multiplex PCR reads. The table lists a few hundred thousand distinct CDR3 sequences, about 18% of them singletons. The source material was peripheral blood. Every receptor here comes from an adult woman with stable Graves' hyperthyroidism.

This clonotype was counted many times. The chain uses TRBV20-1 and TRBJ1-1; maybe TRBD1 (5 bases). This CDR3 contains 13 residues. V was clipped by 7 bases and J by 7 bases, with 19 bases between them. Germline CDR1 is DFQATT and CDR2 is SNEGSKA (reference sequence). CDR3 amino acids: CSVRNERGGEAFF. Here the CDR3 DNA reads TGCAGTGTCAGAAACGAAAGGGGCGGTGAAGCTTTCTTT.

To note about this clonotype: A much larger clone lies one base from this, so it may be a read error. This rearrangement joins TRBV30 to TRBJ2-2, with D possibly TRBD1 on 6 matching bases. CDR1 GTSNPN and CDR2 SVGIG come from the germline V gene (reference sequence). The CDR3 is 12 residues long. CDR3 sequence: CAWSHRVGELLF. Here the CDR3 DNA reads TGTGCCTGGAGCCACAGGGTCGGGGAGCTGTTGTTT.